This passage covers 7 T cell receptor beta chains from one sample sequenced in a study of cytomegalovirus exposure and HLA in healthy donors. The PCR was carried out with 60 Vbeta primers and 13 Jbeta primers. TCRdb keeps only in-frame clones here, not all; method: immunoSEQ multiplex PCR. The sample consists of under 300,000 clones, nearly 95% of them appearing once. The sample comprised PBMCs. The receptors here all came from a girl aged 2-10 years in good health and CMV-seronegative.

The chain combines TRBV5-8 with TRBJ2-3; weak D call: TRBD1 (5 bases). V gave up 2 bases and J gave up 0 bases, with 10 bases separating them. Germline V gene data show CDR1 as SGHTS and CDR2 as YDEGEE. This CDR3 has 15 residues. CDR3: CASSFQGSSTDTQYF. CDR3 in DNA: TGTGCCAGCAGCTTTCAGGGTTCTAGCACAGATACGCAGTATTTT. Full variable domain (remainder filled in from reference TRBV5-8 and TRBJ2-3): EAGVTQSPTHLIKTRGQQATLRCSPISGHTSVYWYQQALGLGLQFLLWYDEGEERNRGNFPPRFSGRQFPNYSSELNVNALELEDSALYLCASSFQGSSTDTQYFGPGTRLTVL.

The chain is built from TRBV6-9 and TRBJ1-1, with D hard to call. The CDR3 spans 10 residues. V gave up 11 bases and J gave up 5 bases, with 9 bases separating them. Germline assignment: CDR1 MNHGY and CDR2 SVAAGI. This CDR3 is CAVQATEAFF. Here the CDR3 DNA reads TGTGCCGTCCAGGCTACTGAAGCTTTCTTT.

This chain uses TRBV28 with TRBJ1-5; D ambiguous. Looked up from germline, CDR1 is MDHEN and CDR2 is SYDVKM. The V end was cut by 2 bases, the J end by 3 bases, with 11 bases between. CDR3 length: 15 amino acids. CDR3 coding DNA: TGTGCCAGCAGTTTAGGTGGCCCAGTCAATCAGCCCCAGCATTTT. Translating gives CASSLGGPVNQPQHF.

The chain uses TRBV19 and TRBJ1-1; no clear D. The CDR3 is made up of 13 amino acids. CDR1 is LNHDA, CDR2 SQIVND, per germline (reference sequence). V was cut by 8 bases and J by 1 base, with 11 bases left in between. CDR3 residues: CASFLPGNTEAFF. The CDR3 DNA reads TGTGCCAGTTTTCTCCCCGGGAACACTGAAGCTTTCTTT.

The J gene is TRBJ1-1, the V gene TRBV6-1, with a tentative D call TRBD1 (6 bases). The V and J ends lost 7 bases and 4 bases respectively, with 16 bases between them. Germline V gives CDR1 MNHNS, CDR2 SASEGT. This CDR3 comprises 14 residues. CDR3 protein: CASTGDAPSTEAFF. CDR3 DNA sequence: TGTGCCAGCACAGGGGACGCGCCGAGCACTGAAGCTTTCTTT.

The CDR3 region has the DNA TGTGCCAGCAGCTTAGTAGCGGTGGACACAGATACGCAGTATTTT. This translates into CASSLVAVDTDTQYF. V usage is TRBV7-2 and J usage is TRBJ2-3; tentatively, D is TRBD2 (6 bases). Germline CDR1 SGHTA, CDR2 FQGNSA. The CDR3 length is 15 residues. V shed 1 base and J shed 2 bases, with 10 bases lying between them.

This chain connects TRBV9 to TRBJ2-2, with TRBD1 matching over 11 bases. V lost 1 base to trimming and J lost 6 bases; unmatched junction nucleotides: 5. The CDR3 loop spans 16 amino acids. Germline V gene data show CDR1 as SGDLS and CDR2 as YYNGEE. The CDR3 loop is CASSVIGQGASGELFF. The CDR3 DNA is TGTGCCAGCAGCGTAATCGGACAGGGGGCCTCCGGGGAGCTGTTTTTT.